The text below deals with one TCR beta chain. Its antigen is not identified. The CDR3 is 16 amino acids. Germline lookup yields CDR1 SEHNR and CDR2 FQNEAQ (reference sequence). J lost 5 bases, V lost 5 bases, and 8 bases had no gene match. The authors built TCR beta libraries using iRepertoire HTBI primers and Arm-PCR of CDR3 regions. TCRdb reprocessed the multiplex PCR reads with MiXCR, giving one entry per CDR3 protein. The table records over 650,000 distinct CDR3 sequences, approximately 29% of them present only once. The time point denotes: persistent/refractory GD, antithyroid drugs over 5 years with positive TRAb. Generation of the TCR library employed RNA extracted from PBMCs. Peripheral blood, at about 8.9 milliliters, went into EDTA tubes. The data were obtained in a study of regulatory T cells in long-lasting Graves disease. Study-wide results and caveats: New patients shared 800 to 1,000 public clonotypes, and persistent patients shared more, with about 2,500. Persistent-disease Graves' patients showed less TCR diversity than new cases.

The TCR was taken from a female donor with Graves disease. The sequenced sample was peripheral blood mononuclear cells (PBMCs), obtained when the disease was refractory, from a patient treated with antithyroid drugs. The chain couples TRBV7-9 to TRBJ2-7, with 14 positions matching TRBD2. This CDR3 reads CASSAQTSGRGHEQYF. DNA for the CDR3: TGTGCCAGCAGCGCACAGACTAGCGGGAGGGGCCACGAGCAGTACTTC.